Following are 28 T cell receptor beta chains from one sample sequenced in a study of tumor-infiltrating lymphocytes in primary liver carcinoma. Scientists recovered RNA and DNA together from approximately 20-30 mg of unsorted bulk tissue. cDNA specific to TCR beta was made from approximately 500 ng of total RNA, with a constant-region primer employed for priming. Construction of TCR beta libraries relied on three successive nested multiplex PCR rounds employing slightly modified ARM-PCR. Researchers ran the first two PCR rounds for ten to eleven cycles each with TRBV1-TRBV30 forward primers and a C-beta reverse primer. TCRdb analysed the multiplex PCR reads with MiXCR anew, one entry per CDR3 protein. The data contain some 130,000 distinct CDR3 sequences, 65% to 75% of them singletons. The specimen sequenced was tumor-adjacent normal liver tissue. All receptors come from an older woman with primary liver carcinoma and hepatitis B virus infection.

Points on this clonotype: A single base separates this from a much larger clone, so it may be a read error. CDR3 nucleotides: TGCGCCAGCAGCTTCAGTCGGCTAGCGGAAGGTATTGAGCAGTTCTTC. Residues: CASSFSRLAEGIEQFF. The rearrangement joins TRBV5-1 to TRBJ2-1; TRBD2 agrees at 7 bases. Germline values: CDR1 SGHRS, CDR2 YFSETQ. Trimming took 2 bases from V and 9 from J; bases not matched to a gene: 14. The CDR3 loop spans 16 amino acids.

Note on this clonotype: A much larger clone lies a single base off, so this may be a read error. The chain combines TRBV6-4 with TRBJ2-2, with a possible D match to TRBD1 (6 bases). Germline values: CDR1 MRHNA, CDR2 SNTAGT. The CDR3 has 15 amino acids. The CDR3, as DNA: TGTGCCAACAGTCCAGGGACATCGAACACCGGGGAGCTGTTTTTT. Translating gives CANSPGTSNTGELFF.

To note about this clonotype: Being one base from a much bigger clone, this may be a read error. V usage is TRBV30 and J usage is TRBJ2-7; 10 positions match TRBD1. The ends lost 4 bases at V and 2 bases at J; junction bases unmatched: 5. The germline CDR1 and CDR2 sequences are GTSNPN and SVGIG (reference sequence). The CDR3 extends over 14 amino acids. The CDR3: CAWNTGTGAYEQYF. DNA for the CDR3: TGTGCCTGGAATACCGGGACAGGGGCCTACGAGCAGTACTTC.

For this clonotype: The germline gene is not matched at one end of the junction; a read error may be the cause. J is TRBJ2-3 and V is TRBV6-4; maybe TRBD2 (6 bases). The CDR3 contains 16 residues. Germline V gene lookup returns CDR1 MRHNA and CDR2 SNTAGT. The CDR3 region has the DNA TGCGCCAGCAGTGACGTAGCGGAAGGGTCCACGGATACGCAGTATTTT. Amino acid sequence: CASSDVAEGSTDTQYF.

About this clonotype itself: Mismatch with germline at one junction end may stem from a read error. The V gene is TRBV29-1, the J gene TRBJ2-2, with TRBD1 matching 7 bases. The germline gives CDR1 SQVTM, CDR2 ANQGSEA. CDR3 length equals 14 residues. The CDR3 loop reads CSATGTANAGELSF. CDR3 DNA: TGCAGCGCCACCGGGACAGCGAACGCCGGGGAGCTGTCTTTT.

In this sample, this clonotype turned up once. A much larger clone differs by one base, so this may be a read error. The chain carries TRBV28 and TRBJ2-1; D unresolved. The ends were cut back, 2 bases at V and 7 bases at J, with 15 bases in the middle. Per the germline V gene, CDR1 is MDHEN and CDR2 is SYDVKM. This CDR3 is 15 amino acids long. The CDR3 DNA sequence: TGTGCCAGCAGTTTAGGGGAAATGGCATGGAATGAGCAGTTCTTC. Its translation is CASSLGEMAWNEQFF.

Note on this clonotype: Because it lacks the conserved phenylalanine or tryptophan at the end, this CDR3 is likely a read error. The DNA is left out, because the CDR3 cannot be placed on it with certainty; the CDR3 is given as TCRdb lists it. CDR3 protein: CASSPLGAGANVLTL. The chain is built from TRBV11-1 and TRBJ2-6; the table's D call, TRBD1, has no DNA check behind it. The CDR3 length equals 15 residues, ends included. Germline assignment: CDR1 SGHAT and CDR2 FQDESV (reference sequence).

This sequence joins TRBV6-5 and TRBJ2-1; TRBD2 aligns across 9 bases. V lost 4 bases and J lost 1; bases outside the gene matches: 2. The CDR3 runs to 15 residues. Germline V gives CDR1 MNHEY, CDR2 SVGAGI. CDR3 nucleotide sequence: TGTGCCAGCAGTTGGACTAGCGCGTCCTACAATGAGCAGTTCTTC. Protein product: CASSWTSASYNEQFF.

This clonotype occurred many times. The chain links TRBV6-6 to TRBJ1-2; D is undetermined. Germline-derived CDR1 and CDR2 are MNHNY and SVGAGI (reference sequence). There are 13 residues in the CDR3. Trimming cost V 7 bases and J 2 bases, with 11 bases left between them. CDR3 coding DNA: TGTGCCAGCACTTATATAAGCAACTATGGCTACACCTTC. It specifies CASTYISNYGYTF.

To note about this clonotype: This could be a read error, since a much larger clone is one nucleotide away. The chain is built from TRBV7-9 and TRBJ2-4, with 7 nucleotides matching TRBD1. V was pared by 7 bases and J by 7 bases, with 10 bases of the junction left unmatched. CDR1 is SEHNR and CDR2 is FQNEAQ in the germline V gene (reference sequence). There are 14 residues in the CDR3. The CDR3 reads CASIHDRVGNIQYF. DNA of the CDR3: TGTGCCAGCATCCACGACAGGGTGGGGAACATTCAGTACTTC.

This clonotype has only a few counts. A much bigger clone sits one base away, suggesting this may be a read error. This chain uses TRBV5-4 with TRBJ2-3, with D uncertain. The CDR3 has 17 amino acids. The V gene's germline CDR1 is SGHNT and CDR2 YYREEE (reference sequence). CDR3 sequence (DNA): TGTGCCAGCAGCCCGGGCGCTATGGGCCATTTCACAGATACGCAGTGTTTT. Its protein is CASSPGAMGHFTDTQCF. The full variable domain, in which reference TRBV5-4 and TRBJ2-3 provide the parts outside the CDR3, is ETGVTQSPTHLIKTRGQQVTLRCSSQSGHNTVSWYQQALGQGPQFIFQYYREEENGRGNFPPRFSGLQFPNYSSELNVNALELDDSALYLCASSPGAMGHFTDTQCFGPGTRLTVL.

Regarding this clonotype: A read error may produce the germline difference seen at one junction end. This rearrangement joins TRBV29-1 to TRBJ2-3; D gene ambiguous. This CDR3 is built from 11 residues. Germline V lookup: CDR1 SQVTM, CDR2 ANQGSEA. CDR3 DNA: TGCAGCGTAGACAAGGAAGATAGGCAGTATTTT. Its protein is CSVDKEDRQYF.

For this clonotype: An end of the junction does not agree with germline; a read error may underlie this. J is TRBJ2-3 and V is TRBV12-5, with TRBD2 matching over 7 bases. This CDR3 contains 16 residues. The germline V gene encodes CDR1 LGHNT and CDR2 FRNRAP. The CDR3 sequence: CASGPGLPGGGDTHYF. CDR3 bases: TGTGCTAGTGGTCCGGGACTACCGGGAGGCGGCGATACGCACTATTTT.

This clonotype was recorded at least ten times. This chain joins TRBV6-5 and TRBJ2-1, with TRBD2 as a possible D gene (6 bases). The V gene lost 6 bases and the J gene lost 9 bases, with 9 bases spanning the gap. There are 11 residues in the CDR3. Germline V gene lookup returns CDR1 MNHEY and CDR2 SVGAGI. CDR3 amino acids: CASSLGGEQFF. In DNA form, the CDR3 reads TGTGCCAGCAGCCTGGGAGGTGAGCAGTTCTTC.

About this clonotype: An end of the junction does not agree with germline; a read error may underlie this. The J gene is TRBJ2-7, the V gene TRBV10-3; 11 bases fit TRBD2. Germline assignment: CDR1 ENHRY and CDR2 SYGVKD. CDR3 length: 16 amino acids. For the CDR3, the DNA is TGTGCCGTCAGTGAGTCGGGACTAGCGGACTCCTACGAGCAGTACTTC. Residues: CAVSESGLADSYEQYF.

As to this clonotype: An end of the junction differs from the germline gene, which may be a read error. This chain uses TRBV28 with TRBJ1-1; D ambiguous. Germline CDR1 is MDHEN and CDR2 is SYDVKM. This CDR3 has 17 residues. The CDR3 DNA reads TGTGCCAGCAGTTTTCCCGTTCAGACCACTAGAAACACAGAAGCTTCCTTT. Its translation: CASSFPVQTTRNTEASF.

For this clonotype: The germline gene is not matched at one end of the junction; a read error may be the cause. The V gene is TRBV2, the J gene TRBJ2-3, with D perhaps TRBD1 (6 bases). Germline CDR1 is SNHLY and CDR2 is FYNNEI. The CDR3 consists of 14 residues. The CDR3: CANTGKESTNTQYF. CDR3 DNA sequence: TGTGCCAATACAGGGAAGGAGAGCACAAATACGCAGTATTTT.

The gene calls are TRBV28 and TRBJ2-5, with a possible D match to TRBD2 (5 bases). The CDR3 has 14 amino acids. Germline V gene data show CDR1 as MDHEN and CDR2 as SYDVKM. The ends were cut back, 2 bases at V and 2 bases at J, with 9 bases in the middle. The CDR3 sequence is CASSLTAAQETQYF. The CDR3 region has the DNA TGTGCCAGCAGTTTAACAGCGGCTCAAGAGACCCAGTACTTC.

In the case of this clonotype: A junction end diverges from the germline sequence, so it may reflect a read error. The chain recombines TRBV4-1 with TRBJ2-5, with D perhaps matching TRBD2 (5 bases). The CDR3 covers 14 residues. CDR1 and CDR2 from the germline V gene are MGHRA and YSYEKL. The CDR3 DNA follows: TGCGACAGCAACCAAGAAGAGAGGGCCGTGACCCAGTACTTC. Protein: CDSNQEERAVTQYF.

This clonotype has more than one count but fewer than ten. The V and J genes are TRBV2 and TRBJ2-2; 9 bases agree with TRBD1. From germline, CDR1 is SNHLY and CDR2 FYNNEI. CDR3 length equals 18 residues. The V and J ends lost 5 bases and 4 bases, in that order; junction bases with no gene match: 14. DNA of the CDR3: TGTGCCAGCAGTCCACAGCCGGGACAGGGCTGGGGCACCGGGGAGCTGTTTTTT. Its protein product is CASSPQPGQGWGTGELFF.

The sample holds a few counts of this clonotype. V usage is TRBV12-3 or TRBV12-4 and J usage is TRBJ2-7; D ambiguous. The CDR3 is made up of 13 amino acids. Trimming cost V 3 bases and J 13 bases, with 19 bases left between them. The CDR3 here is CASSFGRTYERYF. The CDR3 nucleotides read TGTGCCAGCAGTTTCGGCAGGACGTACGAGCGATACTTC.

Details on this clonotype: At one end, the junction sequence differs from germline, possibly due to a read error. The gene calls are TRBV29-1 and TRBJ2-1; 11 nucleotides align to TRBD2. CDR3 length: 16 amino acids. CDR1 is SQVTM and CDR2 is ANQGSEA in the germline V gene. The CDR3 nucleotides are TGCAGGGCTGGGGGCACCGGGACTAGCGGCTACAATGAGCACTTCTTC. Protein product: CRAGGTGTSGYNEHFF.

To note about this clonotype: A much larger clone differs from this one at a single base, so this may be a read error. V usage is TRBV13 and J usage is TRBJ2-5, with D unclear. With 3 bases removed from V and 2 bases from J, the gap between germline ends came to 10 bases. Germline V lookup: CDR1 PRHDT, CDR2 FYEKMQ (reference sequence). The CDR3 extends over 14 amino acids. Here the CDR3 reads CASSFGSVQETQYF. CDR3 DNA: TGTGCCAGCAGCTTCGGCAGTGTACAAGAGACCCAGTACTTC.

This clonotype was picked up many times. The J gene is TRBJ2-7, the V gene TRBV6-1; 12 bases match TRBD2. The J segment lost 7 bases and the V segment lost 1 base, leaving 5 bases of the junction unmatched. The CDR3 covers 15 residues. Germline V gene lookup returns CDR1 MNHNS and CDR2 SASEGT. For the CDR3, the DNA is TGTGCCAGCAGTGAAGAGACTAGCGGGAGTTGGGAGCAGTACTTC. It is translated as CASSEETSGSWEQYF.

Concerning this clonotype: A much larger clone lies one base from this, so it may be a read error. The chain combines TRBV28 with TRBJ2-7, with D possibly TRBD2 on 6 matching bases. From germline, CDR1 is MDHEN and CDR2 SYDVKM. This CDR3 comprises 12 residues. CDR3 amino acids: CTSSLNSGEQYF. In DNA form, the CDR3 reads TGTACCAGCAGTTTAAATAGCGGCGAGCAGTACTTC.

Concerning this clonotype: The junction shows a germline mismatch at one end, possibly a read error. The chain combines TRBV29-1 with TRBJ2-4, with 12 bases matching TRBD1. The CDR3 length is 13 residues. Germline CDR1 SQVTM, CDR2 ANQGSEA. The CDR3 is CSAITGTGGVRHF. CDR3 nucleotide sequence: TGCAGCGCGATCACCGGGACAGGGGGCGTTCGGCACTTC.

The chain joins TRBV19 to TRBJ2-2; D is perhaps TRBD2 (5 bases). V gave up 2 bases and J gave up 1 base, with 14 bases separating them. CDR3 length equals 17 residues. Germline V gene lookup returns CDR1 LNHDA and CDR2 SQIVND (reference sequence). The CDR3 sequence: CASSIIPGIGNTGELFF. The CDR3 nucleotides are TGTGCCAGTAGTATAATACCCGGGATAGGGAACACCGGGGAGCTGTTTTTT.

V gene TRBV11-2 combines with J gene TRBJ2-5; D perhaps matches TRBD1 (6 bases). The CDR3 runs 14 residues. From germline, CDR1 is SGHAT and CDR2 FQNNGV. The chain's CDR3 is CATSQGHGKETQYF. In DNA form, the CDR3 reads TGTGCTACCAGCCAGGGACATGGTAAAGAGACCCAGTACTTC. The full variable domain, with the rest looked up from reference TRBV11-2 and TRBJ2-5, is EAGVAQSPRYKIIEKRQSVAFWCNPISGHATLYWYQQILGQGPKLLIQFQNNGVVDDSQLPKDRFSAERLKGVDSTLKIQPAKLEDSAVYLCATSQGHGKETQYFGPGTRLLVL.